This T cell receptor beta chain was recovered during a study of T-cell reconstitution after alpha-beta-depleted transplantation in children (dated by TCRdb to 2016 to 2017). For the study in its entirety: T-cell immune reconstitution after TCRalphabeta/CD19-depleted allogeneic hematopoietic cell transplantation in children was quantitatively tracked in the study by means of TCR repertoire profiling.

The method was PCR. Sequenced using an Illumina HiSeq 2500. TCR libraries were prepared with molecular barcoding, using unique molecular identifiers to normalize TCRbeta repertoire quantification. Starting from the raw public reads, TCRdb applied fastp trimming at Q25, assembled clones with MiXCR and retained in-frame beta chains. Duplicate CDR3 protein sequences are folded into a single record with the most common DNA and genes. This sample has over 550,000 distinct CDR3 sequences in its table, and about 10% of those were observed once. The ten largest clones add up to about 4.3% of the sample. This clonotype was counted a few times. It lacks a known antigen. Per-base quality was not reported, and no clone a single base away is much larger than it. The germline V gene (reference sequence) sets CDR1 to GTSNPN and CDR2 to SVGIG. Trimming accounts for 5 bases at V and 8 bases at J, while the number of junction bases matched to no gene is 1. The CDR3 starts with the cysteine, ends with the phenylalanine, and has 12 residues. The CDR3 DNA has 36 bases and is translated from base 1.

The source is a human donor who donated a stem cell graft to a child with acute myeloid leukemia. The sequence is built from TRBV30 and TRBJ2-1, and 12 junction bases match TRBD2. Material: PBMCs from the stem cell graft donor, obtained from the stem cell graft. The sequenced DNA is TGTGCCTGGGGGACTAGCGGGCATGAGCAGTTCTTC. It is translated as CAWGTSGHEQFF.